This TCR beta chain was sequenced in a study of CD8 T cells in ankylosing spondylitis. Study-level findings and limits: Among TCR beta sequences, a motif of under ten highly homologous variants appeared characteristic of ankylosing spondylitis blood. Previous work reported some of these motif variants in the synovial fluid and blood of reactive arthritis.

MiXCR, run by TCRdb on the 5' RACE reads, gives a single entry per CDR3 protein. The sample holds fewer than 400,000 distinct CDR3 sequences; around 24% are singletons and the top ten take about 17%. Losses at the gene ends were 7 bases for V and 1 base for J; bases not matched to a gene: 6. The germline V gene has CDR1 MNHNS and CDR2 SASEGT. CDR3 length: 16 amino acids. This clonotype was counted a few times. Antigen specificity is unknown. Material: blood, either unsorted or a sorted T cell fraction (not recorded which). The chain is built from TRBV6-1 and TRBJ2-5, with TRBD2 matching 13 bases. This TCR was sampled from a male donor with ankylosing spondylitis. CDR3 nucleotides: TGTGCCAGCAAAGGACTAGCGGGAGCCATCCAAGAGACCCAGTACTTC. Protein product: CASKGLAGAIQETQYF.